This is a list of T cell receptor beta chains from one sample in a study of T cell responses to AZD1222 COVID-19 vaccine. Sequencing used immunoSEQ multiplex PCR; TCRdb keeps in-frame clones, though not all of them. The table lists about 94,000 clones, around nine tenths of them singletons. The sample in question was peripheral blood, obtained on day 0 of AZD1222 vaccination. The receptors derive from an adult in good health. CDR3s include the opening cysteine and the closing phenylalanine or tryptophan. Fields, in order: J gene, D gene, CDR3 length, V gene, CDR3 DNA, CDR3 protein. D genes are given only for firm matches.

>TRBJ2-1|.|13|TRBV7-3
TGTGCCAGCAGCACCGTTATATCCGGTGAGCAGTTCTTC
CASSTVISGEQFF
>TRBJ1-2|.|12|TRBV6-6
TGTGCCAGCAGCCAGATTTCAGATGGCTACACCTTC
CASSQISDGYTF
>TRBJ2-7|.|14|TRBV19
TGTGCCAGTAGTATGAGGCAGGGGCCCTACGAGCAGTACTTC
CASSMRQGPYEQYF
>TRBJ2-5|.|12|TRBV29-1
TGCAGCGCTCATACCGGGGGAGAGACCCAGTACTTC
CSAHTGGETQYF
>TRBJ2-7|TRBD1|14|TRBV6-5
TGTGCCAGCAGCTTACAGGGGACCTTAGGGGGGCAGTACTTC
CASSLQGTLGGQYF
>TRBJ2-7|.|11|TRBV5-5
TGTGCCAGCAGCACTCCCTACGAGCAGTACTTC
CASSTPYEQYF
>TRBJ1-6|.|15|TRBV7-2
TGTGCCAGCAGCTCGCTACAGGGAAGCGGTTCACCCCTCCACTTT
CASSSLQGSGSPLHF
>TRBJ1-4|.|19|TRBV21-1
TGTGCCAGCAGCTCCCGGACAGGGGGGTTTTCCGCAACTAATGAAAAACTGTTTTTT
CASSSRTGGFSATNEKLFF
>TRBJ1-1|TRBD1|14|TRBV19
TGTGCCAGTAGCGCCGGGACAGAAAACACTGAAGCTTTCTTT
CASSAGTENTEAFF
>TRBJ2-2|.|14|TRBV5-4
TGTGCCAGCAGCTCCGGGACCGTCACCGGGGAGCTGTTTTTT
CASSSGTVTGELFF
>TRBJ2-5|.|12|TRBV5-1
TGCGCCAGCAGCTCAACCGGGGGGACCCAGTACTTC
CASSSTGGTQYF
>TRBJ1-2|TRBD1|11|TRBV30
TGTGCCTGGGGACAGGCCTATGGCTACACCTTC
CAWGQAYGYTF
>TRBJ1-6|TRBD1|18|TRBV7-2
TGTGCCAGCAGCTCTCCAAAAGGGGGCCGCTCCGGAGCTTCACCCCTCCACTTT
CASSSPKGGRSGASPLHF
>TRBJ2-2|.|16|TRBV19
TGTGCCAGTAGTATAGGGCGACAGTCGAACACCGGGGAGCTGTTTTTT
CASSIGRQSNTGELFF